The rows below give T cell receptor beta chains drawn from one sample of a study of PD-L1 blockade in urothelial cancer. Produced via immunoSEQ multiplex PCR; TCRdb's table is partial and in-frame only. The repertoire consists of under 85,000 clones, with approximately 90% occurring once and the leading ten covering more than 0.85%. The starting material was PBMCs, obtained around atezolizumab (anti-PD-L1) treatment. These receptors all stem from an elderly woman with urothelial cancer. The CDR3 runs from the conserved cysteine through the conserved F or W. Fields, in order: J gene, V gene, CDR3 protein.

J: TRBJ2-5; V: TRBV5-1; CDR3: CASSLDLAGARDQETQYF
J: TRBJ1-3; V: TRBV12-5; CDR3: CASGRGDRGSGNTIYF
J: TRBJ2-3; V: TRBV18; CDR3: CASSRDRGADTQYF
J: TRBJ2-3; V: TRBV19; CDR3: CASSTLAGVGDTQYF
J: TRBJ2-1; V: TRBV27; CDR3: CASSTGTGGNEQFF
J: TRBJ2-2; V: TRBV5-1; CDR3: CASSFGQGSGTGELFF
J: TRBJ2-7; V: TRBV2; CDR3: CASSLGADSVVYF
J: TRBJ2-7; V: TRBV5-4; CDR3: CASSPGELRTYEQYF
J: TRBJ2-5; V: TRBV7-3; CDR3: CASSLTAGTSGEETQYF
J: TRBJ1-2; V: TRBV7-3; CDR3: CASSSFIGTGNGYTF
J: TRBJ1-2; V: TRBV27; CDR3: CASSPGQGNYGYTF
J: TRBJ1-5; V: TRBV19; CDR3: CASTRLGQKQLNQPQHF
J: TRBJ2-1; V: TRBV14; CDR3: CASSQELAWHEQFF
J: TRBJ1-2; V: TRBV19; CDR3: CASSIDLSRVGYGYTF
J: TRBJ1-3; V: TRBV18; CDR3: CASSVGQGSSGNTIYF
J: TRBJ1-5; V: TRBV19; CDR3: CASQKGARGNQPQHF
J: TRBJ1-1; V: TRBV16; CDR3: CASSQPSGGMNTEAFF
J: TRBJ2-1; V: TRBV5-5; CDR3: CASGANQREGWNEQFF
J: TRBJ1-2; V: TRBV7-9; CDR3: CASSLETAGGYTF
J: TRBJ2-7; V: TRBV6-5; CDR3: CASRSSASYEQYF
J: TRBJ2-7; V: TRBV15; CDR3: CATSRNSPGTGGEQYF
J: TRBJ2-7; V: TRBV2; CDR3: CASMGSTSGTSGRARSYEQYF
J: TRBJ2-2; V: TRBV4-2; CDR3: CASSQVSTDRELFF
J: TRBJ2-2; V: TRBV5-1; CDR3: CASRWASGTGELFF
J: TRBJ1-5; V: TRBV7-9; CDR3: CASSLVPLQGRGTGQPQHF
J: TRBJ1-1; V: TRBV5-1; CDR3: CASSLGGLDIGTEAFF
J: TRBJ2-2; V: TRBV4-2; CDR3: CASSPVDSLNTGELFF
J: TRBJ1-1; V: TRBV15; CDR3: CATSRDLGGQGLTEAFF
J: TRBJ2-1; V: TRBV14; CDR3: CASSQLTGGYNEQFF
J: TRBJ2-3; V: TRBV2; CDR3: CASSEGSGTNTDTQYF
J: TRBJ1-5; V: TRBV2; CDR3: CASRVDNNQPQHF
J: TRBJ2-1; V: TRBV9; CDR3: CASSVEGLEDVEQFF
J: TRBJ1-5; V: TRBV4-2; CDR3: CASSPSLGQGGIMEPQHF
J: TRBJ1-5; V: TRBV6-4; CDR3: CASARDHSNQPQHF
J: TRBJ1-2; V: TRBV5-1; CDR3: CASSRTGETAGYTF
J: TRBJ2-1; V: TRBV7-6; CDR3: CASSHSSRVQFF
J: TRBJ2-1; V: TRBV6-5; CDR3: CASSFANSYNEQFF
J: TRBJ2-2; V: TRBV27; CDR3: CASSLQQGVGGELFF
J: TRBJ2-3; V: TRBV5-6; CDR3: CASSRRYTGTDTQYF
J: TRBJ2-7; V: TRBV5-4; CDR3: CASSPGTGGFDEQYF
J: TRBJ2-2; V: TRBV10-2; CDR3: CASNIGGDGELFF